The 32 T cell receptor beta chains in this list originate from one sample, sequenced in a study of naive and memory T cell subsets (dated by TCRdb to the late 2010s). For whole blood analysis, 2.5 ml of peripheral blood was drawn from adult healthy volunteers into Tempus tubes, and RNA was extracted according to the manufacturer's instructions. The library was produced with 5' RACE. Sequencing used an Illumina MiSeq. For the blood and skin samples, reverse transcription of TCR RNA was done with SuperScript IV along with alpha and beta constant region primers. The public reads were quality trimmed at Q25 with fastp and then assembled into clones with MiXCR by TCRdb, keeping productive beta chains. Identical CDR3 protein sequences are pooled into one entry, listed with their most common genes and DNA. Across this sample there are approximately 24,000 distinct CDR3 sequences, with approximately 20% seen only once. The ten biggest clones cover around 1.9% of the sample.

These receptors were collected from a female donor in good health.

J is TRBJ2-3 and V is TRBV20-1; TRBD1 matches 9 bases. This CDR3 region has 14 residues. CDR1 is DFQATT, CDR2 SNEGSKA, per germline (reference sequence). After removal of 1 base from V and 3 bases from J, the junction contained 2 bases not matched to a gene. This chain's CDR3 is CSARVGQGTDTQYF. CDR3 nucleotides: TGCAGTGCTAGAGTTGGACAGGGGACAGATACGCAGTATTTT.

This clonotype was counted ten times or more. This CDR3 is CSAPTSGNTDTQYF. The CDR3 DNA sequence: TGCAGTGCACCTACTAGCGGGAACACAGATACGCAGTATTTT. The chain employs TRBV20-1 and TRBJ2-3, with 10 bases fitting TRBD2. The J segment lost 2 bases and the V segment lost 6 bases, leaving 5 bases of the junction unmatched. Germline-derived CDR1 and CDR2 are DFQATT and SNEGSKA (reference sequence). CDR3 size: 14 residues.

This clonotype came up many times. This rearrangement joins TRBV2 to TRBJ2-1; D possibly matches TRBD1 or TRBD2 (5 bases each). Trimming removed 9 bases from V and 4 bases from J, with 10 bases in between. Germline V gives CDR1 SNHLY, CDR2 FYNNEI. This CDR3 is 12 amino acids long. Here the CDR3 reads CASRDGYNEQFF. CDR3 in DNA: TGTGCCAGTAGGGACGGGTACAATGAGCAGTTCTTC.

J is TRBJ2-3 and V is TRBV6-1; the match to TRBD2 covers 10 bases. The trim removed 5 bases at V and 7 bases at J, leaving 9 bases unmatched. In germline, CDR1 is MNHNS, CDR2 SASEGT. The CDR3 runs to 15 residues. Here the CDR3 reads CASSIAGGGPNTQYF. As DNA, the CDR3 is TGTGCCAGCAGTATAGCGGGAGGAGGCCCGAATACGCAGTATTTT.

This clonotype was detected ten times or more. The J gene is TRBJ2-7, the V gene TRBV20-1; 8 bases agree with TRBD1. The germline V gene has CDR1 DFQATT and CDR2 SNEGSKA (reference sequence). The J segment lost 3 bases and the V segment lost 0 bases, leaving 4 bases of the junction unmatched. The CDR3 covers 14 residues. The CDR3 region has the DNA TGCAGTGCTAGAGATCAACAGGGGGGCTACGAGCAGTACTTC. Translated: CSARDQQGGYEQYF.

This clonotype was seen repeatedly, ten times or more. The genes are TRBV15 and TRBJ2-3, with TRBD2 matching 9 bases. This CDR3 has 16 amino acids. J lost 5 bases, V lost 1 base, and 7 bases had no gene match. CDR1 and CDR2 (germline): LNHNV, YYDKDF (reference sequence). The CDR3 reads CATSRVLAGNLDTQYF. The CDR3 nucleotides are TGTGCCACCAGCAGAGTCCTAGCGGGAAATTTAGATACGCAGTATTTT.

This clonotype has a count of ten or more. The chain uses TRBV29-1 and TRBJ2-5; 7 bases align to TRBD1. The CDR3 spans 13 residues. The junction had 6 bases not matched to a gene; V was cut back by 3 bases and J by 5 bases. CDR1 is SQVTM and CDR2 is ANQGSEA in the germline V gene. The CDR3 nucleotides read TGCAGCGTTGACGACAGGGTTACGGAGACCCAGTACTTC. Its protein is CSVDDRVTETQYF.

The genes are TRBV29-1 and TRBJ2-1; 14 bases fit TRBD2. The trim removed 7 bases at V and 8 bases at J, leaving 10 bases unmatched. This CDR3 has 15 amino acids. Germline V gene data show CDR1 as SQVTM and CDR2 as ANQGSEA. CDR3 sequence reads: CSGGTSGSTGDEQFF. For the CDR3, the DNA is TGCAGCGGGGGGACTAGCGGGAGCACCGGGGATGAGCAGTTCTTC.

This clonotype occurred many times. The chain carries TRBV12-3 or TRBV12-4 and TRBJ2-5; D unresolved. The CDR3 length is 15 residues. V dropped 2 bases and J dropped 5 bases, with 15 bases sitting between them. This CDR3 reads CASSLKSWYGETQYF. Written as DNA, the CDR3 is TGTGCCAGCAGTTTAAAGTCCTGGTACGGGGAGACCCAGTACTTC.

This clonotype is labeled as medium-sized. V is TRBV7-3 and J is TRBJ2-1; D may match TRBD1 or TRBD2 (5 bases each). The germline V and J ends were trimmed by 1 base and 8 bases, with 12 bases remaining between them. The CDR3 is 14 residues long. The V gene's germline CDR1 is SGHTA and CDR2 FQGTGA. The DNA for the CDR3 is TGTGCCAGCAGCTTAAGGGGGACGTGGGATGAGCAGTTCTTC. This translates into CASSLRGTWDEQFF.

There are a few counts of this clonotype. A much larger clone lies a single base off, so this may be a read error. This chain uses TRBV29-1 with TRBJ2-1; a possible D gene is TRBD2 (5 bases). The ends were cut back, 5 bases at V and 8 bases at J, with 16 bases in the middle. From germline, CDR1 is SQVTM and CDR2 ANQGSEA. CDR3 length equals 13 residues. CDR3 sequence reads: CSVLTEGRDEQFF. The CDR3 DNA follows: TGCAGCGTTTTAACTGAGGGTCGGGATGAGCAGTTCTTC.

The chain employs TRBV15 and TRBJ2-5; D might be TRBD2 (6 bases). Per germline, CDR1 LNHNV and CDR2 YYDKDF (reference sequence). This CDR3 comprises 14 residues. Trimming cost V 2 bases and J 7 bases, with 14 bases left between them. CDR3 loop: CATSRPPGVGTQYF. CDR3 sequence (DNA): TGTGCCACCAGCAGACCGCCGGGGGTTGGGACCCAGTACTTC.

The genes are TRBV7-3 and TRBJ1-6; D perhaps matches TRBD1 (6 bases). This CDR3 contains 18 residues. V was pared by 5 bases and J by 1 base, with 18 bases between. CDR1 and CDR2 from the germline V gene are SGHTA and FQGTGA. The CDR3 loop is CASSPIQGHGSYNSPLHF. CDR3 nucleotides: TGTGCCAGCAGCCCCATCCAGGGGCATGGATCCTATAATTCACCCCTCCACTTT.

This rearrangement joins TRBV29-1 to TRBJ1-5; perhaps TRBD1 as D (6 bases). CDR1 and CDR2 (germline): SQVTM, ANQGSEA. The CDR3 is 15 residues long. Deletions cut 5 bases from V and 5 bases from J, with 19 bases between. The CDR3 sequence: CSVKGGRGGDQPQHF. Written as DNA, the CDR3 is TGCAGCGTTAAAGGTGGCAGGGGTGGCGATCAGCCCCAGCATTTT.

This clonotype has at least ten counts. This rearrangement joins TRBV20-1 to TRBJ2-1; 8 positions match TRBD2. Per germline, CDR1 DFQATT and CDR2 SNEGSKA (reference sequence). CDR3 length: 15 amino acids. V was pared by 0 bases and J by 4 bases, with 5 bases of the junction left unmatched. The CDR3 region has the DNA TGCAGTGCTAGAGATTTAGCGGGGCGGTACAATGAGCAGTTCTTC. Translation gives CSARDLAGRYNEQFF.

In its sample, this clonotype was seen many times. The chain's CDR3 is CASSYGQGKAQYF. The CDR3 DNA is TGTGCCAGCAGTTACGGACAGGGGAAAGCTCAGTACTTC. V is TRBV6-5 and J is TRBJ2-5; TRBD1 aligns across 9 bases. Germline V lookup: CDR1 MNHEY, CDR2 SVGAGI. With 2 bases clipped from V and 11 bases from J, the junction kept 6 bases outside the gene matches. The CDR3 is 13 amino acids.

This rearrangement joins TRBV20-1 to TRBJ2-5; no reliable D call. The length of the CDR3 is 13 residues. V shed 1 base and J shed 3 bases, with 9 bases lying between them. Looked up from germline, CDR1 is DFQATT and CDR2 is SNEGSKA (reference sequence). The CDR3 loop reads CSARGRRKETQYF. The CDR3 DNA follows: TGCAGTGCTAGAGGCAGGAGAAAAGAGACCCAGTACTTC.

The chain combines TRBV9 with TRBJ2-3; 10 nucleotides line up with TRBD2. The CDR3 is 16 residues long. With V trimmed by 0 bases and J by 2 bases, 3 bases remained unmatched. CDR1 is SGDLS and CDR2 is YYNGEE in the germline V gene. The CDR3 nucleotides are TGTGCCAGCAGCGTAGAAGCGGGAGGGCCCACAGATACGCAGTATTTT. Protein product: CASSVEAGGPTDTQYF.

This clonotype came up many times. The J gene is TRBJ1-2, the V gene TRBV20-1; maybe TRBD1 (5 bases). Germline V CDR1 and CDR2: DFQATT, SNEGSKA (reference sequence). V was clipped by 4 bases and J by 8 bases, with 14 bases between them. The CDR3 totals 12 residues. Here the CDR3 DNA reads TGCAGTGCTACGTTGCAGGGCGGCGGCTACACCTTC. Translated: CSATLQGGGYTF.

This clonotype has ten or more counts. The chain employs TRBV29-1 and TRBJ2-1, with TRBD2 matching 10 bases. Germline assignment: CDR1 SQVTM and CDR2 ANQGSEA. The CDR3 loop spans 15 amino acids. Losses at the gene ends were 6 bases for V and 5 bases for J; bases not matched to a gene: 10. The CDR3 DNA reads TGCAGCGTGGTGTCACTAGCGGGGATTCACAATGAGCAGTTCTTC. It codes for CSVVSLAGIHNEQFF.

In this sample, this clonotype turned up a few times. The J gene is TRBJ1-1, the V gene TRBV2; D possibly corresponds to TRBD1 (6 bases). Trimming shortened V by 6 bases and J by 8 bases, and 10 bases separated the two germline ends. The germline V gene encodes CDR1 SNHLY and CDR2 FYNNEI. CDR3 length: 11 amino acids. The CDR3 region has the DNA TGTGCCAGCAGATCGACAGGCGAAGCTTTCTTT. It is translated as CASRSTGEAFF.

The V and J genes are TRBV10-3 and TRBJ2-3; 7 nucleotides line up with TRBD1. Per germline, CDR1 ENHRY and CDR2 SYGVKD. The CDR3 has 13 residues. V was pared by 10 bases and J by 2 bases, with 6 bases of the junction left unmatched. DNA for the CDR3: TGTGCCAGCCGGGACAGCCTCACAGATACGCAGTATTTT. Translated, it gives CASRDSLTDTQYF.

By share, this clonotype counts as medium-sized. The chain joins TRBV27 to TRBJ1-4, with D unresolved. Germline loops: CDR1 MNHEY, CDR2 SMNVEV (reference sequence). The CDR3 spans 19 residues. Trimming took off 8 bases at V and 6 bases at J, with 31 bases between the two ends. The CDR3 nucleotides are TGTGCCAGCCCCGCCGCCACCTCGGGCGCGGATGTTCAACATGAAAAACTGTTTTTT. Protein product: CASPAATSGADVQHEKLFF.

This clonotype was counted many times. The V call is TRBV6-2 or TRBV6-3, the J call TRBJ1-1, with D tentatively TRBD1 (5 bases). The germline V gene has CDR1 MNHEY and CDR2 SVGEGT. V lost 5 bases and J lost 2, with 9 bases in between. There are 13 residues in the CDR3. CDR3 DNA sequence: TGTGCCAGCAGTCTCCGGGACAACACTGAAGCTTTCTTT. Protein: CASSLRDNTEAFF.

The CDR3 DNA reads as TGTGCCAGCAGTATTACCTCGACAGGGGCTGAAGCTTTCTTT. Its protein is CASSITSTGAEAFF. This chain joins TRBV6-5 and TRBJ1-1; 8 nucleotides align to TRBD1. Germline loops: CDR1 MNHEY, CDR2 SVGAGI. The CDR3 extends over 14 amino acids. V gave up 5 bases and J gave up 6 bases; unmatched junction bases: 8.

Ten or more counts support this clonotype. CDR3 loop: CASEDRGGQPQHF. The CDR3 region has the DNA TGTGCCAGTGAAGACAGGGGAGGCCAGCCCCAGCATTTT. J is TRBJ1-5 and V is TRBV19; 8 positions agree with TRBD1. Germline-derived CDR1 and CDR2 are LNHDA and SQIVND (reference sequence). The CDR3 is 13 residues long. The junction had 7 bases not matched to a gene; V was cut back by 8 bases and J by 7 bases.

This clonotype is medium-sized (0.01 to 0.1%) in the sample. V usage is TRBV5-1 and J usage is TRBJ1-5; the D gene is possibly TRBD1 (6 bases). The CDR3 is 13 amino acids. Trimming removed 4 bases from V and 5 bases from J, with 10 bases in between. CDR1 and CDR2 from the germline V gene are SGHRS and YFSETQ. DNA for the CDR3: TGCGCCAGCAGCGTGTCAGGGGATCAGCCCCAGCATTTT. This codes for CASSVSGDQPQHF.

In regard to this clonotype: Since no conserved phenylalanine or tryptophan closes the CDR3, a read error is the likely cause. The rearrangement joins TRBV5-1 to TRBJ1-1, with 9 bases fitting TRBD1. The germline gives CDR1 SGHRS, CDR2 YFSETQ. The V gene end was trimmed by 3 bases and the J gene end by 2 bases; junction bases not matched to a gene: 17. The CDR3 has 19 amino acids. The CDR3 loop is CASSWSWAQGAPPNTEAFL. The DNA of the CDR3 is TGCGCCAGCAGCTGGTCCTGGGCACAGGGGGCACCCCCTAACACTGAAGCTTTCCTT.

This clonotype appeared many times. This chain uses TRBV4-2 with TRBJ1-5; D gene uncertain. Germline CDR1 reads LGHNA; CDR2 reads YNFKEQ. V was clipped by 3 bases and J by 1 base, with 13 bases between them. The CDR3 loop spans 16 amino acids. For the CDR3, the DNA is TGTGCCAGCAGCCACGTTCTCGGAAACAGCAATCAGCCCCAGCATTTT. Its translation is CASSHVLGNSNQPQHF.

Here the CDR3 DNA reads TGTGCCAGCAGCTTAGGGTTGAGTGAGACAGATACGCAGTATTTT. Translation: CASSLGLSETDTQYF. The chain carries TRBV11-2 and TRBJ2-3; D gene unclear. V gave up 1 base and J gave up 3 bases, with 11 bases separating them. The CDR3 loop spans 15 amino acids. CDR1 is SGHAT and CDR2 is FQNNGV in the germline V gene. The full variable domain, its missing parts supplied by reference TRBV11-2 and TRBJ2-3, is EAGVAQSPRYKIIEKRQSVAFWCNPISGHATLYWYQQILGQGPKLLIQFQNNGVVDDSQLPKDRFSAERLKGVDSTLKIQPAKLEDSAVYLCASSLGLSETDTQYFGPGTRLTVL.

The rearrangement joins TRBV12-3 or TRBV12-4 to TRBJ1-2, with 9 bases that match TRBD1. V was clipped by 6 bases and J by 4 bases; unmatched bases: 9. This CDR3 spans 15 amino acids. CDR3 loop: CASSSWDREVYGYTF. DNA of the CDR3: TGTGCCAGCAGCTCGTGGGACAGGGAGGTCTATGGCTACACCTTC.

In its sample, this clonotype was seen many times. This rearrangement joins TRBV7-2 to TRBJ1-3; 7 nucleotides align to TRBD1. The CDR3 extends over 14 amino acids. Trimming cost V 3 bases and J 4 bases; bases outside gene matches: 3. Germline V gives CDR1 SGHTA, CDR2 FQGNSA. The CDR3: CASSFQTGGNTIYF. CDR3 in DNA: TGTGCCAGCAGCTTTCAGACAGGGGGAAACACCATATATTTT.